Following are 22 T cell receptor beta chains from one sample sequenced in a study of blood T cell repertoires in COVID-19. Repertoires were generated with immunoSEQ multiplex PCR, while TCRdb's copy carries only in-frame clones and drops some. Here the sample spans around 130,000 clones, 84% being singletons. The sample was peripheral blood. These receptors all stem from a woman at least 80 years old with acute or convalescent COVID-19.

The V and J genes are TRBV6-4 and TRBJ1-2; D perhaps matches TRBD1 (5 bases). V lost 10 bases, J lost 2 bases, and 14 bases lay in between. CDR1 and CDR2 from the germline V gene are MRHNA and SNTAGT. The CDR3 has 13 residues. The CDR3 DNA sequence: TGTGCCACCTCGGACAAATCGAACTATGGCTACACCTTC. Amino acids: CATSDKSNYGYTF.

The chain's CDR3 is CAPTPSGDINEQFF. The CDR3 bases are TGTGCCCCCACCCCTAGCGGAGACATCAATGAGCAGTTCTTC. V is TRBV5-4 and J is TRBJ2-1; 7 bases line up with TRBD2. V dropped 10 bases and J dropped 6; count of bases not matched to a gene: 13. CDR3 length: 14 residues. Germline V gene data show CDR1 as SGHNT and CDR2 as YYREEE (reference sequence). The full variable domain, rest sourced from reference TRBV5-4 and TRBJ2-1, is ETGVTQSPTHLIKTRGQQVTLRCSSQSGHNTVSWYQQALGQGPQFIFQYYREEENGRGNFPPRFSGLQFPNYSSELNVNALELDDSALYLCAPTPSGDINEQFFGPGTRLTVL.

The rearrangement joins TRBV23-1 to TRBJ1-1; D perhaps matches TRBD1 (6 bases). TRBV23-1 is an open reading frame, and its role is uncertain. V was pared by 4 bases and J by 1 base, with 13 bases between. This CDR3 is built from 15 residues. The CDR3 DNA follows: TGCGCCAGCAGTCCCCACAGGGCGCGGAACACTGAAGCTTTCTTT. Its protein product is CASSPHRARNTEAFF.

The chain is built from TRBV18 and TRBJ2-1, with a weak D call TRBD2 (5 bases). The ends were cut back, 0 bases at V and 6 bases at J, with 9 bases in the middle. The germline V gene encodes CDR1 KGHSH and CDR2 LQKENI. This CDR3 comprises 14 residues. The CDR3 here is CASSPPRGINEQFF. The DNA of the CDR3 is TGTGCCAGCTCACCACCGAGAGGGATCAATGAGCAGTTCTTC.

CDR3 loop: CASSAGWGSGTETDTQYF. As DNA, the CDR3 is TGCGCCAGCAGTGCGGGCTGGGGTAGCGGGACGGAGACAGATACGCAGTATTTT. The rearrangement uses TRBV10-1 and TRBJ2-3, with 8 bases identical to TRBD2. CDR1 WNHNN and CDR2 SYGVQD come from the germline V gene (reference sequence). The J segment lost 3 bases and the V segment lost 4 bases, leaving 15 bases of the junction unmatched. This CDR3 is 18 amino acids long.

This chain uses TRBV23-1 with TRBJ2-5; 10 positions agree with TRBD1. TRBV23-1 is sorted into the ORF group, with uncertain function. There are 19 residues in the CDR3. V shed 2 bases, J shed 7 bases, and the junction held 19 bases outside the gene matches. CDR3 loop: CASSQPFPGQGSVLGTQYF. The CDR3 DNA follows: TGCGCCAGCAGTCAACCGTTCCCGGGACAGGGGAGTGTTTTAGGGACCCAGTACTTC.

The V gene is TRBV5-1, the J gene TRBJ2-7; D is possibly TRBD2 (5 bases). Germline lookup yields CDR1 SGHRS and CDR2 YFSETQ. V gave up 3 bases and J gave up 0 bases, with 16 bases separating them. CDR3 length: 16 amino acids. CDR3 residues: CASSSMPEASSYEQYF. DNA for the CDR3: TGCGCCAGCAGCTCGATGCCGGAGGCTAGCTCCTACGAGCAGTACTTC.

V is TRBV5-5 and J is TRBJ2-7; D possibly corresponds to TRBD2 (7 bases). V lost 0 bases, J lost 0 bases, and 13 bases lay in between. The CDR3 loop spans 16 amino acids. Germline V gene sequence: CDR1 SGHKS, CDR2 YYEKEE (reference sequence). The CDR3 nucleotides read TGTGCCAGCAGCTTGGGCGGGGAGGGGGGCTCCTACGAGCAGTACTTC. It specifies CASSLGGEGGSYEQYF.

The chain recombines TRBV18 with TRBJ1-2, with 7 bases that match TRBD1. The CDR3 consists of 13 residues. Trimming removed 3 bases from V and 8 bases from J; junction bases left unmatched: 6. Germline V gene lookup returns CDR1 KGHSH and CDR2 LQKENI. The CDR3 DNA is TGTGCCAGCTCACCGTATTCGGGACAGGGCTACACCTTC. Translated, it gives CASSPYSGQGYTF. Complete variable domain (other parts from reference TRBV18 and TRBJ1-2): NAGVMQNPRHLVRRRGQEARLRCSPMKGHSHVYWYRQLPEEGLKFMVYLQKENIIDESGMPKERFSAEFPKEGPSILRIQQVVRGDSAAYFCASSPYSGQGYTFGSGTRLTVV.

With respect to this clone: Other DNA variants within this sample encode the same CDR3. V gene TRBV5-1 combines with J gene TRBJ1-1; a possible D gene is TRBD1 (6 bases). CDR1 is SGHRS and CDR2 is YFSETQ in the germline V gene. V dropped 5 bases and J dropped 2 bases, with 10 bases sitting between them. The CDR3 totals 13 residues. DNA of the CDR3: TGCGCCAGCAGACCGGGGGGCAACACTGAAGCTTTCTTT. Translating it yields CASRPGGNTEAFF.

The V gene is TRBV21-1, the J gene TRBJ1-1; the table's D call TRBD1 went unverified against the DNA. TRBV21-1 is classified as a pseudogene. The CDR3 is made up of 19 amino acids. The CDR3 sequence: CASSTVTRDRGKENTEAFF. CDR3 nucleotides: TGTGCCAGCAGCACTGTCACCCGGGACAGGGGGAAAGAGAACACTGAAGCTTTCTTT.

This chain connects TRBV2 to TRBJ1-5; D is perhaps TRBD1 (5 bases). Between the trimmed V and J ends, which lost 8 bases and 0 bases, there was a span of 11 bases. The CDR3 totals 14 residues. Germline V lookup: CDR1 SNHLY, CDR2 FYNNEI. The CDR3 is CASQDSHSNQPQHF. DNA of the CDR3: TGTGCCAGCCAAGACAGCCATAGCAATCAGCCCCAGCATTTT. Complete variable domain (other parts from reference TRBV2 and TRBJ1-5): EPEVTQTPSHQVTQMGQEVILRCVPISNHLYFYWYRQILGQKVEFLVSFYNNEISEKSEIFDDQFSVERPDGSNFTLKIRSTKLEDSAMYFCASQDSHSNQPQHFGDGTRLSIL.

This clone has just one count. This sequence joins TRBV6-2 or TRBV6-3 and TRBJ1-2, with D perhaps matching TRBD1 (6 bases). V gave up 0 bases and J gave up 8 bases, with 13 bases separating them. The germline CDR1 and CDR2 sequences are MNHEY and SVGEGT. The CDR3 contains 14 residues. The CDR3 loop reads CASSYSGHYLGYTF. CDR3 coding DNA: TGTGCCAGCAGTTACTCGGGACACTACTTGGGCTACACCTTC.

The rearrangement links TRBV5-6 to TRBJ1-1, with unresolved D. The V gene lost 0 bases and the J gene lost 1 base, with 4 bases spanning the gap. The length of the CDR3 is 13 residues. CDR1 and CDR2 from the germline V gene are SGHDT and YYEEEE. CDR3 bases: TGTGCCAGCAGCTTGGCAGGGAACACTGAAGCTTTCTTT. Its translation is CASSLAGNTEAFF.

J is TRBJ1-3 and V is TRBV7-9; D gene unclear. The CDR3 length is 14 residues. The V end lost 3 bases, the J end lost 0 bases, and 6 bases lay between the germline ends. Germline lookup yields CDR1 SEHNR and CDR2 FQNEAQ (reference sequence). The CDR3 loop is CASSFAFSGNTIYF. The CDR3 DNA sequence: TGTGCCAGCAGCTTCGCGTTCTCTGGAAACACCATATATTTT.

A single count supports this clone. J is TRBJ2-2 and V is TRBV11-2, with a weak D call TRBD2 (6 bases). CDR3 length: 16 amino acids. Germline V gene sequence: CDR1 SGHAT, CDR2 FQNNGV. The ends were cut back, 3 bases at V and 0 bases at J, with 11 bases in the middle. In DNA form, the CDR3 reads TGTGCCAGCAGCTTCTTGGCGGGAACGAACACCGGGGAGCTGTTTTTT. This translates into CASSFLAGTNTGELFF.

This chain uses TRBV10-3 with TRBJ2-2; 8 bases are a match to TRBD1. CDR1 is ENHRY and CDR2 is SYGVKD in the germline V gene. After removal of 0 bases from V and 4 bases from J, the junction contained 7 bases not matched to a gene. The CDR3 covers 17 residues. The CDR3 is CAISESWQGAGTGELFF. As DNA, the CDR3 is TGTGCCATCAGTGAGTCGTGGCAGGGGGCAGGCACCGGGGAGCTGTTTTTT.

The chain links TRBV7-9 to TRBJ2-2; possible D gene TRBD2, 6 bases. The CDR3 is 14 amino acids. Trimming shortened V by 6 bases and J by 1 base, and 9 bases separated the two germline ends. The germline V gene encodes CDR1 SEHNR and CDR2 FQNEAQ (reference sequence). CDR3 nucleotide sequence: TGTGCCAGCAGTCCAGCGGGGAACACCGGGGAGCTGTTTTTT. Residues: CASSPAGNTGELFF. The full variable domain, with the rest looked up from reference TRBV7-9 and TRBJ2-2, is DTGVSQNPRHKITKRGQNVTFRCDPISEHNRLYWYRQTLGQGPEFLTYFQNEAQLEKSRLLSDRFSAERPKGSFSTLEIQRTEQGDSAMYLCASSPAGNTGELFFGEGSRLTVL.

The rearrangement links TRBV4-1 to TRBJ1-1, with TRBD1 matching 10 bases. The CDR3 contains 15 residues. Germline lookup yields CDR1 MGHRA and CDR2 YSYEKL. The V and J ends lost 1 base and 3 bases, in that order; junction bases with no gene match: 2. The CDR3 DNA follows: TGCGCCAGCAGCCAAGGACAGGGGGCCGACACTGAAGCTTTCTTT. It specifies CASSQGQGADTEAFF.

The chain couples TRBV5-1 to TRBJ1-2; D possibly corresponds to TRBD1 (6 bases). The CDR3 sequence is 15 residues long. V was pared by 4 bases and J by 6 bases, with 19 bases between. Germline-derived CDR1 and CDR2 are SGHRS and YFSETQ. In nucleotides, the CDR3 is TGCGCCAGCAGCCCCGACAGGCCCGCGATGGATGGCTACACCTTC. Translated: CASSPDRPAMDGYTF.

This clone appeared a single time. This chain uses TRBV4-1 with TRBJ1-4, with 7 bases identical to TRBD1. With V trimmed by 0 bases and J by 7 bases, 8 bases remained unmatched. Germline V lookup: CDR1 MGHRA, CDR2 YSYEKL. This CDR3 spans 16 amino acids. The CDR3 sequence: CASSQEAGGVFEKLFF. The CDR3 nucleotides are TGCGCCAGCAGCCAAGAGGCAGGGGGTGTTTTTGAAAAACTGTTTTTT.

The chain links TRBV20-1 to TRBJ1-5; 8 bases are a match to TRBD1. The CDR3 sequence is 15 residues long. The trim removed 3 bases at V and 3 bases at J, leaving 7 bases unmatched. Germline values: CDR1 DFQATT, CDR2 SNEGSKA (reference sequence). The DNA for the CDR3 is TGCAGTGCTAGTGACGCGGGACAGGCCAATCAGCCCCAGCATTTT. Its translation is CSASDAGQANQPQHF.